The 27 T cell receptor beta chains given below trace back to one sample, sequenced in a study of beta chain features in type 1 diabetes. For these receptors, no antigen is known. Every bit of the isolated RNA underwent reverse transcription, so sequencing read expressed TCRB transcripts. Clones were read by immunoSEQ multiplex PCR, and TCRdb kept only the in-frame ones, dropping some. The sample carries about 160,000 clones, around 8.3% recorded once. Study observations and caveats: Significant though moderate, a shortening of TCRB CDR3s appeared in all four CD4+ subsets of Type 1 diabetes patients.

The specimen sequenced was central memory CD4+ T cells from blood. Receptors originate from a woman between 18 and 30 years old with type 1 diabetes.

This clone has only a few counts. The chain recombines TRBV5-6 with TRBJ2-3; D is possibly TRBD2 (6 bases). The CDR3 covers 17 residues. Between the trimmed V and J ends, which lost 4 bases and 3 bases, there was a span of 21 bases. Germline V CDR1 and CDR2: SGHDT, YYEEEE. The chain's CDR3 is CASSISLSGVGTDTQYF. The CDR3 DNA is TGTGCCAGCAGCATTTCCCTTAGCGGTGTTGGGACAGATACGCAGTATTTT.

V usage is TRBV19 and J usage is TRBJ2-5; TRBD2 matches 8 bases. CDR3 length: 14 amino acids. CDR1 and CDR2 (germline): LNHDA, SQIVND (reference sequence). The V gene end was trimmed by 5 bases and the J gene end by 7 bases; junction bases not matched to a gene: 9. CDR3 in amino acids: CASSVMTSERTQYF. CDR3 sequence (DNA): TGTGCCAGTAGTGTCATGACTAGCGAGAGGACCCAGTACTTC.

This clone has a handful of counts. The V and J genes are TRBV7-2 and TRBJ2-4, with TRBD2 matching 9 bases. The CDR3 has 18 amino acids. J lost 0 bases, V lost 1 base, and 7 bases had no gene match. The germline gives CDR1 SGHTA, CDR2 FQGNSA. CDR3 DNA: TGTGCCAGCAGCTTAGAAATGGCGGGAGGGCGAGCCAAAAACATTCAGTACTTC. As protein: CASSLEMAGGRAKNIQYF.

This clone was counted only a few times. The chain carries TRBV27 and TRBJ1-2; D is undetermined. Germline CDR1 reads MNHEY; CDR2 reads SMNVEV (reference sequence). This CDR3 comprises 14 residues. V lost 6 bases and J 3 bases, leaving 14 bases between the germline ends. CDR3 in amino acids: CASSSHQVDYGYTF. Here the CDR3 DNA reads TGTGCCAGCAGCTCTCACCAGGTTGACTATGGCTACACCTTC.

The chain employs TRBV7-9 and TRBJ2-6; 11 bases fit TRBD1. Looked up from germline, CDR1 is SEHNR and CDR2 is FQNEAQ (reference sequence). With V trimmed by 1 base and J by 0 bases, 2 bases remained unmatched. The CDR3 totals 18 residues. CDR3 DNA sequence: TGTGCCAGCAGCTTAGGGGACAGGGGGGCCTCTGGGGCCAACGTCCTGACTTTC. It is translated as CASSLGDRGASGANVLTF.

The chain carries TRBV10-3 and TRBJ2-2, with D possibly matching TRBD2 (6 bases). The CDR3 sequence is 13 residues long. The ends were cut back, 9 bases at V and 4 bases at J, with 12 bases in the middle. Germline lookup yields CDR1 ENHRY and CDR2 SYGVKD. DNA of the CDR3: TGTGCCATTGAGGGAGGTCTCACCGGGGAGCTGTTTTTT. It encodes CAIEGGLTGELFF.

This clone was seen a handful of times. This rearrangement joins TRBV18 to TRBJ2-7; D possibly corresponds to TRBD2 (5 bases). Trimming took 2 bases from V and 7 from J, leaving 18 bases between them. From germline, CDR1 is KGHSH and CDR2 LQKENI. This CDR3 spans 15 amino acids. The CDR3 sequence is CASSPLLAGAYEQYF. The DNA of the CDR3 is TGTGCCAGCTCACCATTGCTAGCTGGTGCTTATGAGCAGTACTTC.

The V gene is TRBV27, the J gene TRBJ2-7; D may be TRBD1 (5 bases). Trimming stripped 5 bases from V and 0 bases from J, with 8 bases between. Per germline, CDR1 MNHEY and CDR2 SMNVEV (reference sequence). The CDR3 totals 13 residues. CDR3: CASSVRASYEQYF. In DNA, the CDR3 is TGTGCCAGCAGTGTCAGGGCCTCCTACGAGCAGTACTTC.

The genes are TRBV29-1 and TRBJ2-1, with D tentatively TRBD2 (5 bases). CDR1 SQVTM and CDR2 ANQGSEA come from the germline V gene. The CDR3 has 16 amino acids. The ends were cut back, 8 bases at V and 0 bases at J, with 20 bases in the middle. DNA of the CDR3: TGCAGCTTACGCCTGGGAGTGGCTAGCTCCTACAATGAGCAGTTCTTC. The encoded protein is CSLRLGVASSYNEQFF.

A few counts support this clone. The CDR3 coding sequence is TGCAGCGATGGACAGGCATACACCTTC. Protein sequence: CSDGQAYTF. The rearrangement uses TRBV29-1 and TRBJ1-2, with 7 bases matching TRBD1. CDR3 length: 9 amino acids. Germline V gives CDR1 SQVTM, CDR2 ANQGSEA. With V trimmed by 7 bases and J by 11 bases, 4 bases remained unmatched. The full variable domain, in which reference TRBV29-1 and TRBJ1-2 provide the parts outside the CDR3, is SAVISQKPSRDICQRGTSLTIQCQVDSQVTMMFWYRQQPGQSLTLIATANQGSEATYESGFVIDKFPISRPNLTFSTLTVSNMSPEDSSIYLCSDGQAYTFGSGTRLTVV.

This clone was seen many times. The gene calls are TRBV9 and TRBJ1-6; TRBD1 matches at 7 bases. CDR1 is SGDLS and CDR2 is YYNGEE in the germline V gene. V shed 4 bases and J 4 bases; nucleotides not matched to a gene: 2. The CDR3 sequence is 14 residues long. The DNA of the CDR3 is TGTGCCAGCAGCCAACAGGGGTATAATTCACCCCTCCACTTT. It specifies CASSQQGYNSPLHF.

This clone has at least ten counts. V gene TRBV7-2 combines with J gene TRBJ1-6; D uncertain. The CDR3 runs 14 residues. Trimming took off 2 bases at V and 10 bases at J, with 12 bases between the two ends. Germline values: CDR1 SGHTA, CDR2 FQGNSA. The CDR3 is CASSLSGSGSPLHF. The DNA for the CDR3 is TGTGCCAGCAGCTTAAGCGGGAGTGGCTCACCCCTCCACTTT.

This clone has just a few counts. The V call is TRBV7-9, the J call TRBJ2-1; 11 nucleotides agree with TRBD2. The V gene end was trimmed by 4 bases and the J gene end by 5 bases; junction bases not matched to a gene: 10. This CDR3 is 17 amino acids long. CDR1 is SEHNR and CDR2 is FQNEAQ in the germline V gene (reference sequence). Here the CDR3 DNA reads TGTGCCAGCAGCTCGCGAATTAGCGGGGGGGCCCACAATGAGCAGTTCTTC. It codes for CASSSRISGGAHNEQFF.

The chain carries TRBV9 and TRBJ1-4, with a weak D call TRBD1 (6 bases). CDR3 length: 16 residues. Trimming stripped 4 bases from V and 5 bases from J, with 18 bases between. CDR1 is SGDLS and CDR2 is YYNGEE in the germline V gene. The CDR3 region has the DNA TGTGCCAGCAGCCCGGCCGGGACAATGGGGAATGAAAAACTGTTTTTT. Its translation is CASSPAGTMGNEKLFF.

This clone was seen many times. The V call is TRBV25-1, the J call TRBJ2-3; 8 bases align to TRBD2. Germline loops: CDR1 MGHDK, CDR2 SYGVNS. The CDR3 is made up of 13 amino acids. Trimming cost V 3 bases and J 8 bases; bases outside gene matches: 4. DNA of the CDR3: TGTGCCAGCAGTGAGACCACTAGCGGTACGCAGTATTTT. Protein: CASSETTSGTQYF.

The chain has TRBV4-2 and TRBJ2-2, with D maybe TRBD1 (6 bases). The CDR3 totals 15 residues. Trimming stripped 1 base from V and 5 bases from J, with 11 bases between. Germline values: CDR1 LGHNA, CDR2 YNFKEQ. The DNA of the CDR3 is TGTGCCAGCAGCCAAGTAGGACAGCTAACCGGGGAGCTGTTTTTT. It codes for CASSQVGQLTGELFF.

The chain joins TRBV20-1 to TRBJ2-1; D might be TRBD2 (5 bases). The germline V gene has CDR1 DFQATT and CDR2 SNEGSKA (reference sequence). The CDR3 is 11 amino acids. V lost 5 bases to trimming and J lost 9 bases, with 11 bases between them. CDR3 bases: TGCAGTGCTGGGTCCGCGGGTGAGCAGTTCTTC. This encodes CSAGSAGEQFF.

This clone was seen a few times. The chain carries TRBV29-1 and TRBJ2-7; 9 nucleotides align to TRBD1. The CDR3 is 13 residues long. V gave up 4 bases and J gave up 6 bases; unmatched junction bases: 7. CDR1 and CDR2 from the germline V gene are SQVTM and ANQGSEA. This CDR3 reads CSVGETTGGEQYF. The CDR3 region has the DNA TGCAGCGTTGGCGAAACGACAGGGGGCGAGCAGTACTTC.

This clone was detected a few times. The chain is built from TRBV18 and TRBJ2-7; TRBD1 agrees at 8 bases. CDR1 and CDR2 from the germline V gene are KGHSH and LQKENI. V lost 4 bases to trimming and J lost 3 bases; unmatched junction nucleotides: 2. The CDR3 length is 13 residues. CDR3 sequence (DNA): TGTGCCAGCTCACTGGGACAGGTCTACGAGCAGTACTTC. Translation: CASSLGQVYEQYF. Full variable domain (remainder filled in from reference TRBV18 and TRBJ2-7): NAGVMQNPRHLVRRRGQEARLRCSPMKGHSHVYWYRQLPEEGLKFMVYLQKENIIDESGMPKERFSAEFPKEGPSILRIQQVVRGDSAAYFCASSLGQVYEQYFGPGTRLTVT.

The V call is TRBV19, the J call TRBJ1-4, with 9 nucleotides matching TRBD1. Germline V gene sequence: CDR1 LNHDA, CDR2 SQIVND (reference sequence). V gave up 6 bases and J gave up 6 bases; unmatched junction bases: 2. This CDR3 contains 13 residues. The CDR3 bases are TGTGCCAGTAGGCGGACAGGGGATGAAAAACTGTTTTTT. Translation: CASRRTGDEKLFF.

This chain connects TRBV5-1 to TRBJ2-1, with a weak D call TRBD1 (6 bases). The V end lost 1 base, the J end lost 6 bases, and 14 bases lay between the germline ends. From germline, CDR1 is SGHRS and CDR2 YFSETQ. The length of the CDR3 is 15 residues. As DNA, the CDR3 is TGCGCCAGCAGCTTGCCGAGCAGGGGCCTCAATGAGCAGTTCTTC. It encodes CASSLPSRGLNEQFF. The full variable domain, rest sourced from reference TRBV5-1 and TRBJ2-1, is KAGVTQTPRYLIKTRGQQVTLSCSPISGHRSVSWYQQTPGQGLQFLFEYFSETQRNKGNFPGRFSGRQFSNSRSEMNVSTLELGDSALYLCASSLPSRGLNEQFFGPGTRLTVL.

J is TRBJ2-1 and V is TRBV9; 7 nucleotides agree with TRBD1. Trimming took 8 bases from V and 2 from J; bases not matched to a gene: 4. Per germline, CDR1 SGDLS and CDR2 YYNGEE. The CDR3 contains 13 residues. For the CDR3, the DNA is TGTGCCAGAGGGACAGTAGCCTACAATGAGCAGTTCTTC. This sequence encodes CARGTVAYNEQFF.

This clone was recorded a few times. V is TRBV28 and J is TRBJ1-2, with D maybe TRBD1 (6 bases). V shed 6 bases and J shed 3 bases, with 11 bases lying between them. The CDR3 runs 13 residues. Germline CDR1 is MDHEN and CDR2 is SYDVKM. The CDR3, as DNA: TGTGCCAGCAGCCCGTACAGGGACTATGGCTACACCTTC. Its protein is CASSPYRDYGYTF.

In DNA form, the CDR3 reads TGCGCCAGCAGCTCCGGGACTAGCGGGCATCGTTCCTACGAGCAGTACTTC. Its translation is CASSSGTSGHRSYEQYF. This chain links TRBV5-1 with TRBJ2-7; 12 bases agree with TRBD2. V gave up 3 bases and J gave up 1 base; unmatched junction bases: 8. From germline, CDR1 is SGHRS and CDR2 YFSETQ. This CDR3 has 17 residues.

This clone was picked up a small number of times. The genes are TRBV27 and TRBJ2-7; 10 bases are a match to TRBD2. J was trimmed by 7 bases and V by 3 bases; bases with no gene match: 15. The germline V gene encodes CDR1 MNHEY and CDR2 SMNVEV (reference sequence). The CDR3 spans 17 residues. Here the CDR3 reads CASSFRDSGRRAGEQYF. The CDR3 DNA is TGTGCCAGCAGTTTCAGGGATAGCGGGAGGCGAGCGGGTGAGCAGTACTTC.

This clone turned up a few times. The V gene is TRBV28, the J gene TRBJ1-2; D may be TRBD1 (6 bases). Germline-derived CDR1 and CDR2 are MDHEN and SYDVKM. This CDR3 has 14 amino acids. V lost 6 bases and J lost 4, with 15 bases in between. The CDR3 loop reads CASRKGTMAYGYTF. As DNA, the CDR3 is TGTGCCAGCAGAAAAGGGACAATGGCCTATGGCTACACCTTC.

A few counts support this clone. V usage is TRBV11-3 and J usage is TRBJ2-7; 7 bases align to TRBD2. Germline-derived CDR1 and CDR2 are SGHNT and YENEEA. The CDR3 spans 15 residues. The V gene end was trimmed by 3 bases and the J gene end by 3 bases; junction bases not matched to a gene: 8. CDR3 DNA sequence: TGTGCCAGCAGCTTCCGGGGGACTACCATCTACGAGCAGTACTTC. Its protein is CASSFRGTTIYEQYF.